One sample yielded the 14 T cell receptor beta chains listed below, sequenced in a study of T cell responses to AZD1222 COVID-19 vaccine. Repertoires were generated with immunoSEQ multiplex PCR, while TCRdb's copy carries only in-frame clones and drops some. Altogether more than 90,000 clones are present, 86% being singletons, with the ten largest covering more than 1.2%. The starting material was peripheral blood, obtained on day 0 of AZD1222 vaccination. Source of these receptors: an adult in good health.

This chain uses TRBV3-1 (or the pseudogene TRBV3-2) with TRBJ1-4, with D tentatively TRBD1 (5 bases). Germline loops: CDR1 LGHDT, CDR2 YNNKEL (reference sequence). The CDR3 contains 14 residues. Trimming shortened V by 5 bases and J by 7 bases, and 14 bases separated the two germline ends. Here the CDR3 DNA reads TGTGCCAGCAGCTTCAGGGTTCCCGGTGAAAAACTGTTTTTT. Residues: CASSFRVPGEKLFF.

This chain uses TRBV19 with TRBJ1-4; TRBD1 matches at 8 bases. V was clipped by 5 bases and J by 4 bases; unmatched bases: 9. Germline CDR1 LNHDA, CDR2 SQIVND (reference sequence). The CDR3 extends over 16 amino acids. DNA of the CDR3: TGTGCCAGTAGTTCAGGGGGCATGCTGGTTAATGAAAAACTGTTTTTT. It is translated as CASSSGGMLVNEKLFF.

The CDR3 region has the DNA TGTGCCAGTAGTCCGGGGTCTGGACAGGGAAGAGGTCAGCCCCAGCATTTT. It codes for CASSPGSGQGRGQPQHF. The V gene is TRBV19, the J gene TRBJ1-5, with 8 bases aligning to TRBD1. V was pared by 5 bases and J by 6 bases, with 15 bases of the junction left unmatched. Per the germline V gene, CDR1 is LNHDA and CDR2 is SQIVND (reference sequence). The CDR3 is made up of 17 amino acids.

This chain uses TRBV4-3 with TRBJ1-2; TRBD1 is a possible D gene (5 bases). V dropped 0 bases and J dropped 2 bases, with 16 bases sitting between them. From germline, CDR1 is LGHNA and CDR2 YSLEER. The CDR3 consists of 17 residues. This CDR3 is CASSQDSPGAENYGYTF. CDR3 DNA: TGCGCCAGCAGCCAAGACAGCCCTGGGGCAGAAAACTATGGCTACACCTTC.

This rearrangement joins TRBV4-1 to TRBJ2-7; 10 bases fit TRBD1. This CDR3 has 14 amino acids. The V and J ends lost 3 bases and 2 bases, in that order; junction bases with no gene match: 1. From germline, CDR1 is MGHRA and CDR2 YSYEKL. The CDR3 reads CASSHGQGAYEQYF. The CDR3, as DNA: TGCGCCAGCAGCCATGGACAGGGGGCCTACGAGCAGTACTTC.

The chain is built from TRBV4-3 and TRBJ2-1, with D possibly being TRBD1 or TRBD2 (5 bases each). CDR1 LGHNA and CDR2 YSLEER come from the germline V gene. V lost 2 bases, J lost 10 bases, and 18 bases lay in between. The CDR3 extends over 15 amino acids. This chain's CDR3 is CASSQTLGTGMEQFF. DNA of the CDR3: TGCGCCAGCAGCCAAACATTGGGGACGGGGATGGAGCAGTTCTTC.

The chain uses TRBV2 and TRBJ1-2; D is uncertain. This CDR3 contains 13 residues. V was pared by 2 bases and J by 4 bases, with 8 bases between. Germline V lookup: CDR1 SNHLY, CDR2 FYNNEI. CDR3 sequence: CASSELGLYGYTF. CDR3 DNA: TGTGCCAGCAGTGAACTAGGCCTCTATGGCTACACCTTC.

The V and J genes are TRBV7-2 and TRBJ1-6; TRBD1 might be the D (6 bases). The CDR3 is 13 amino acids. V was pared by 8 bases and J by 4 bases, with 9 bases between. Germline V lookup: CDR1 SGHTA, CDR2 FQGNSA. The CDR3 sequence is CASGQGYNSPLHF. The CDR3 DNA reads as TGTGCCAGCGGCCAGGGGTATAATTCACCCCTCCACTTT.

V gene TRBV5-1 combines with J gene TRBJ2-2, with TRBD1 matching over 12 bases. Germline-derived CDR1 and CDR2 are SGHRS and YFSETQ. CDR3 length: 20 residues. Trimming at V came to 4 bases and at J to 4 bases, leaving 17 bases not matched to a gene. CDR3 bases: TGCGCCAGCAGCCAGTTCGGGACAGGGGGCCCCAGAGATGGCACCGGGGAGCTGTTTTTT. Translated: CASSQFGTGGPRDGTGELFF.

The chain employs TRBV2 and TRBJ1-5; D remains unclear. CDR1 SNHLY and CDR2 FYNNEI come from the germline V gene. There are 12 residues in the CDR3. Between the trimmed V and J ends, which lost 2 bases and 8 bases, there was a span of 7 bases. The CDR3 DNA reads TGTGCCAGCAGTGAAAGGGTGGAGCCCCAGCATTTT. Protein sequence: CASSERVEPQHF.

This clone showed up just once. V gene TRBV30 combines with J gene TRBJ2-7; either TRBD1 or TRBD2 may supply D (5 bases each). This CDR3 has 17 residues. V was cut by 4 bases and J by 0 bases, with 22 bases left in between. Germline V lookup: CDR1 GTSNPN, CDR2 SVGIG (reference sequence). DNA of the CDR3: TGTGCCTGGAATGAGTTTGACACGGGACGTAACTCCTACGAGCAGTACTTC. Its protein is CAWNEFDTGRNSYEQYF.

The genes are TRBV28 and TRBJ1-5; D remains unclear. CDR1 MDHEN and CDR2 SYDVKM come from the germline V gene. The CDR3 contains 15 residues. V lost 3 bases, J lost 4 bases, and 13 bases lay in between. The CDR3 protein is CASSLRRFPNQPQHF. CDR3 nucleotide sequence: TGTGCCAGCAGTTTGAGGCGGTTTCCTAATCAGCCCCAGCATTTT.

The gene calls are TRBV21-1 and TRBJ2-5; the D segment call TRBD1 is taken from the table without a DNA check. TRBV21-1 is a pseudogene. The CDR3 is 15 amino acids. The CDR3 loop is CASSPRDRDQETQYF. In DNA form, the CDR3 reads TGTGCCAGCAGCCCCCGGGACAGGGACCAAGAGACCCAGTACTTC.

V gene TRBV19 combines with J gene TRBJ1-1; D is undetermined. Trimming removed 7 bases at V and 4 bases at J, with 16 bases between. The germline CDR1 and CDR2 sequences are LNHDA and SQIVND (reference sequence). CDR3 size: 14 residues. DNA of the CDR3: TGTGCCAGTACCCAAGGGAGGGAGGGCACTGAAGCTTTCTTT. As protein: CASTQGREGTEAFF.